The 10 T cell receptor beta chains below come from one sample, sequenced in a study of blood T cell repertoires in COVID-19. TCRdb's copy holds only in-frame clones and misses some; the assay was immunoSEQ multiplex PCR. The sample yields roughly 100,000 clones, approximately 88% seen once. Sequenced: peripheral blood. The source of these receptors is a human donor in a cohort sampled during active COVID-19.

This clone was counted between two and nine times. This sequence joins TRBV7-2 and TRBJ1-1; 7 bases line up with TRBD1. Germline loops: CDR1 SGHTA, CDR2 FQGNSA. The V and J ends lost 1 base and 5 bases, in that order; junction bases with no gene match: 10. This CDR3 region has 16 residues. The CDR3 spells CASSLGGQVLGTEAFF. CDR3 DNA sequence: TGTGCCAGCAGCTTAGGAGGACAGGTACTGGGGACTGAAGCTTTCTTT.

The V and J genes are TRBV18 and TRBJ2-7, with 9 bases identical to TRBD1. V shed 2 bases, J shed 4 bases, and the junction held 3 bases outside the gene matches. Germline-derived CDR1 and CDR2 are KGHSH and LQKENI. This CDR3 has 14 residues. CDR3 nucleotide sequence: TGTGCCAGCTCACCAGCTGGACAGGGGTACGAGCAGTACTTC. Its translation is CASSPAGQGYEQYF.

The CDR3 protein is CASSLRERTYNSPLHF. In nucleotides, the CDR3 is TGTGCCAGCAGTTTAAGGGAGAGGACCTATAATTCACCCCTCCACTTT. This sequence joins TRBV27 and TRBJ1-6; D remains unclear. CDR1 and CDR2 (germline): MNHEY, SMNVEV (reference sequence). This CDR3 is built from 16 residues. V was shortened by 2 bases and J by 2 bases, with 10 bases between the two germline ends.

This chain uses TRBV6-5 with TRBJ2-5, with D hard to call. CDR1 and CDR2 (germline): MNHEY, SVGAGI. CDR3 length: 13 amino acids. Trimming removed 5 bases from V and 7 bases from J, with 14 bases in between. CDR3 DNA: TGTGCCAGCAGTCCACCCACGTCGAGGACCCAGTACTTC. Amino acid sequence: CASSPPTSRTQYF.

The chain links TRBV4-1 to TRBJ1-1, with TRBD1 matching 8 bases. Germline CDR1 and CDR2: MGHRA and YSYEKL. This CDR3 comprises 13 residues. The junction had 2 bases not matched to a gene; V was cut back by 4 bases and J by 4 bases. CDR3 bases: TGCGCCAGCAGCCGTACAGGGGGCACTGAAGCTTTCTTT. This encodes CASSRTGGTEAFF.

The sample holds one count of this clone. V is TRBV7-6 and J is TRBJ1-2; a weak D match, TRBD1 (6 bases). V was trimmed by 5 bases and J by 4 bases, leaving 11 bases between them. The CDR3 extends over 13 amino acids. CDR1 and CDR2 (germline): SGHVS, FNYEAQ. CDR3 bases: TGTGCCAGCAGCCCCGGACAGCTCTATGGCTACACCTTC. This translates into CASSPGQLYGYTF.

This chain's CDR3 is CASSLDRAAWYEQYF. The CDR3 DNA reads as TGTGCCAGCAGCTTAGACAGGGCGGCGTGGTACGAGCAGTACTTC. The gene calls are TRBV7-8 and TRBJ2-7; D is possibly TRBD1 (6 bases). The germline gives CDR1 SGHVS, CDR2 FQNEAQ. The CDR3 covers 15 residues. Between the trimmed V and J ends, which lost 1 base and 4 bases, there was a span of 14 bases.

The chain uses TRBV28 and TRBJ1-2; 7 bases fit TRBD1. The germline V gene has CDR1 MDHEN and CDR2 SYDVKM. The CDR3 length is 14 residues. Trimming at V came to 6 bases and at J to 6 bases, leaving 10 bases not matched to a gene. Here the CDR3 DNA reads TGTGCCAGCAGACCAGGGGGAATAAACCATGGCTACACCTTC. This gives the protein CASRPGGINHGYTF.

The chain links TRBV11-2 to TRBJ2-1, with D tentatively TRBD2 (6 bases). The germline gives CDR1 SGHAT, CDR2 FQNNGV. There are 14 residues in the CDR3. V was clipped by 5 bases and J by 5 bases, with 13 bases between them. CDR3 loop: CASSNPRGDNEQFF. CDR3 in DNA: TGTGCCAGCAGCAACCCGCGGGGCGACAATGAGCAGTTCTTC.

The chain couples TRBV10-3 to TRBJ1-6; D is perhaps TRBD1 (5 bases). Germline V CDR1 and CDR2: ENHRY, SYGVKD. Trimming removed 2 bases from V and 5 bases from J, with 16 bases in between. This CDR3 is built from 17 residues. The CDR3 bases are TGTGCCATCAGTGAGGTGCAGGGCGTCCTTGATAATTCACCCCTCCACTTT. This codes for CAISEVQGVLDNSPLHF.